Presented here are 9 T cell receptor beta chains from one specimen sequenced in a study of cytomegalovirus exposure and HLA in healthy donors. Primers: 60 Vbeta forward and 13 Jbeta reverse. Using immunoSEQ multiplex PCR, the repertoire was profiled, and TCRdb retains in-frame clones only, with some absent. This listing includes roughly 70,000 clones. The sample comprised PBMCs. These receptors all come from a man between 40 and 49 years old in good health and CMV-seronegative.

The CDR3 loop is CASRELSSYNSPLHF. CDR3 DNA sequence: TGTGCCAGCAGAGAACTAAGCTCCTATAATTCACCCCTCCACTTT. The genes are TRBV6-1 and TRBJ1-6, with D unresolved. Trimming shortened V by 6 bases and J by 0 bases, and 9 bases separated the two germline ends. Germline V lookup: CDR1 MNHNS, CDR2 SASEGT. CDR3 size: 15 residues.

The chain recombines TRBV7-9 with TRBJ1-3; D might be TRBD1 (6 bases). Germline V gene lookup returns CDR1 SEHNR and CDR2 FQNEAQ (reference sequence). CDR3 length: 14 amino acids. V shed 6 bases and J shed 0 bases, with 9 bases lying between them. CDR3 coding DNA: TGTGCCAGCAGGACAGGAACCTCTGGAAACACCATATATTTT. Amino acid sequence: CASRTGTSGNTIYF.

This chain connects TRBV7-2 to TRBJ2-7; maybe TRBD2 (6 bases). The CDR3 totals 13 residues. CDR1 SGHTA and CDR2 FQGNSA come from the germline V gene. The V end lost 1 base, the J end lost 9 bases, and 13 bases lay between the germline ends. The CDR3 loop reads CASSLGSREGQYF. CDR3 nucleotides: TGTGCCAGCAGCTTAGGGTCGCGGGAAGGGCAGTACTTC.

The chain recombines TRBV12-5 with TRBJ2-3, with 7 bases identical to TRBD1. This CDR3 spans 14 amino acids. The germline gives CDR1 LGHNT, CDR2 FRNRAP. Unmatched junction bases numbered 2, after V lost 5 bases and J lost 0 bases. The DNA for the CDR3 is TGTGCTAGTGGTCCGGGACAGAGCACAGATACGCAGTATTTT. Its protein is CASGPGQSTDTQYF.

This chain joins TRBV5-1 and TRBJ1-5, with a tentative D call TRBD1 (6 bases). V lost 0 bases and J 2 bases, leaving 18 bases between the germline ends. The CDR3 totals 18 residues. Germline V lookup: CDR1 SGHRS, CDR2 YFSETQ. CDR3 DNA sequence: TGCGCCAGCAGCTTGGCCCCCCTCACAGGGCGAGGCAATCAGCCCCAGCATTTT. This gives the protein CASSLAPLTGRGNQPQHF.

The CDR3 sequence: CAWSAMTGGGGYTF. CDR3 coding DNA: TGTGCCTGGAGTGCAATGACAGGGGGCGGTGGCTACACCTTC. The J gene is TRBJ1-2, the V gene TRBV30; 10 nucleotides agree with TRBD1. There are 14 residues in the CDR3. Germline values: CDR1 GTSNPN, CDR2 SVGIG (reference sequence). The trim removed 1 base at V and 7 bases at J, leaving 6 bases unmatched.

The rearrangement links TRBV10-2 to TRBJ1-4; 8 bases are a match to TRBD1. CDR1 is WSHSY, CDR2 SAAADI, per germline. Trimming at V came to 3 bases and at J to 8 bases, leaving 8 bases not matched to a gene. The CDR3 consists of 15 residues. The CDR3 sequence is CASSEPPGQVEKLFF. In nucleotides, the CDR3 is TGCGCCAGCAGTGAACCCCCGGGACAGGTGGAAAAACTGTTTTTT.

The chain uses TRBV28 and TRBJ2-5; possible D gene TRBD1, 6 bases. Germline V CDR1 and CDR2: MDHEN, SYDVKM. The CDR3 totals 15 residues. The V gene lost 7 bases and the J gene lost 5 bases, with 20 bases spanning the gap. The CDR3 region is CASTNEQGRWETQYF. The CDR3 DNA reads as TGTGCCAGCACGAACGAGCAGGGGCGTTGGGAGACCCAGTACTTC.

The V and J genes are TRBV9 and TRBJ2-1, with TRBD1 matching 10 bases. From germline, CDR1 is SGDLS and CDR2 YYNGEE. CDR3 length: 16 amino acids. V lost 0 bases to trimming and J lost 4 bases; unmatched junction nucleotides: 4. The CDR3 coding sequence is TGTGCCAGCAGCGTAGGGGACAGGGGCGGATACAATGAGCAGTTCTTC. Its translation is CASSVGDRGGYNEQFF. Looking up the rest from reference TRBV9 and TRBJ2-1 gives the full variable domain: DSGVTQTPKHLITATGQRVTLRCSPRSGDLSVYWYQQSLDQGLQFLIQYYNGEERAKGNILERFSAQQFPDLHSELNLSSLELGDSALYFCASSVGDRGGYNEQFFGPGTRLTVL.